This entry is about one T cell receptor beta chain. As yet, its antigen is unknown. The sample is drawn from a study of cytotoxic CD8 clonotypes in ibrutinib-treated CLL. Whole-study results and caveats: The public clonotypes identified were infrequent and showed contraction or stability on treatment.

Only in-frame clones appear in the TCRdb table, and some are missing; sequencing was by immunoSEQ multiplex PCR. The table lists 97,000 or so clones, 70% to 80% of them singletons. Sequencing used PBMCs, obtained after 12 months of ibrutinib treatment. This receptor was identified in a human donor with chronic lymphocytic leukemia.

Here the CDR3 DNA reads TGTGCCAGCAGCTTAGCGGCAGAGACGCTAAATGAAAAACTGTTTTTT. Its translation is CASSLAAETLNEKLFF. The rearrangement joins TRBV7-9 to TRBJ1-4; D is unresolved. V was pared by 0 bases and J by 5 bases, with 13 bases between. From germline, CDR1 is SEHNR and CDR2 FQNEAQ (reference sequence). The CDR3 is 16 residues long.